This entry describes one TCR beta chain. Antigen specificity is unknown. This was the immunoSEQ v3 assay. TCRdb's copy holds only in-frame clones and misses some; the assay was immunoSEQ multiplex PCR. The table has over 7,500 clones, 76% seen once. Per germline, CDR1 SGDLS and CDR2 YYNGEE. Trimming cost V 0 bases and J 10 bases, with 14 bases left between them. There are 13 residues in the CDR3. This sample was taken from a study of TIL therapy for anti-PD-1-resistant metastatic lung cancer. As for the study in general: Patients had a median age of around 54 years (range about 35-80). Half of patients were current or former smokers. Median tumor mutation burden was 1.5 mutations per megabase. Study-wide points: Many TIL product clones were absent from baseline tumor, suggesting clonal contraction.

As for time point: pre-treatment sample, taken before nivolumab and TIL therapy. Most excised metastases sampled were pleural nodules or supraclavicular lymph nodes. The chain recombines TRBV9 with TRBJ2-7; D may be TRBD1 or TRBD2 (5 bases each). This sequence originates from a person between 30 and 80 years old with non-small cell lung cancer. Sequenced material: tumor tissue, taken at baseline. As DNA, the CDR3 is TGTGCCAGCAGCGTAGGGGACGGGAATACTCAGTACTTC. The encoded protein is CASSVGDGNTQYF.